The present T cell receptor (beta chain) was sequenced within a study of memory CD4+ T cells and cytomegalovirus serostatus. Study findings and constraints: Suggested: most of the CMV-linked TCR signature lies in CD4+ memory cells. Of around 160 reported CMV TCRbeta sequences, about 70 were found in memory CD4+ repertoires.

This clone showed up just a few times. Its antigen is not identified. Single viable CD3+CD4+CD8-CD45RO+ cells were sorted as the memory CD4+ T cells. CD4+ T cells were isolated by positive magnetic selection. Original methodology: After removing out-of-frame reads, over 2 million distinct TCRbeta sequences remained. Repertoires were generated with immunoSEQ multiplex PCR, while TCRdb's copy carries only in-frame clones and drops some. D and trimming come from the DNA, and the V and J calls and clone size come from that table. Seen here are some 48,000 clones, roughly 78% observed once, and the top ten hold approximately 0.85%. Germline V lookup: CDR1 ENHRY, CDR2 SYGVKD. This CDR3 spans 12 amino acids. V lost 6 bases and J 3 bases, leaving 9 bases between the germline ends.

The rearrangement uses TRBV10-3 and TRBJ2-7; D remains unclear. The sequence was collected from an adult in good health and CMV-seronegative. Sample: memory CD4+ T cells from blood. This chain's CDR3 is CAIRKGSYEQYF. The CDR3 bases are TGTGCCATCAGAAAAGGCAGCTACGAGCAGTACTTC.